This T cell receptor (beta chain) is from a study of CD8+CD57+ T cells in acquired aplastic anemia. Points from the study as a whole: The same twenty-nine CD8+ CDR3 sequences occurred in patients and in controls. Patients and healthy controls showed no significant CD8+ Simpson's diversity difference.

Comments on this clonotype: The target antigen is unknown.

Patients sequenced had flow cytometry evidence of CD8+CD57+ cell expansion. A severe acquired aplastic anemia diagnosis applied to all patients. The TCR beta profiling, which covered VDJ combination and CDR3 sequence, was carried out using genomic DNA as the template. TCRdb called the reads again in MiXCR, with one record for every CDR3 protein. The profile shows roughly 200,000 distinct CDR3 sequences, roughly 65% of them singletons. This TCR came from a human donor with aplastic anemia. Sequencing was performed on sorted CD4+, CD8+, or CD8+CD57+ T cells (not recorded which) from PBMCs.

The CDR3, as DNA: TGTGCCAGCAGCTTGGACATACACGAGCAGTACTTC. This encodes CASSLDIHEQYF. This chain connects TRBV2 to TRBJ2-7; tentatively, D is TRBD1 (5 bases). This CDR3 has 12 amino acids. Germline V CDR1 and CDR2: SNHLY, FYNNEI. Trimming took off 6 bases at V and 5 bases at J, with 11 bases between the two ends. The full variable domain, rest sourced from reference TRBV2 and TRBJ2-7, is EPEVTQTPSHQVTQMGQEVILRCVPISNHLYFYWYRQILGQKVEFLVSFYNNEISEKSEIFDDQFSVERPDGSNFTLKIRSTKLEDSAMYFCASSLDIHEQYFGPGTRLTVT.